Sequencing of this TCR beta chain was carried out in a study of blood T cell repertoires in COVID-19. Trimming removed 4 bases from V and 4 bases from J, with 16 bases in between. Germline CDR1 reads SQVTM; CDR2 reads ANQGSEA. CDR3 length: 14 residues. All recovered Cohort 3 donors got two negative PCRs, got clearance, or saw symptom resolution. Sequencing was performed with immunoSEQ multiplex PCR; in TCRdb, only in-frame clones are kept and a portion is missing. The data show 150,000 to 200,000 clones, just over 85% seen once. Sequencing was performed on PBMCs or T cells enriched from blood (not recorded which). This sequence was found in a woman aged 18-30 years who had recovered from COVID-19. This chain uses TRBV29-1 with TRBJ1-2, with D perhaps TRBD1 (6 bases). This CDR3 reads CSVAYSGGGYGYTF. The CDR3 coding sequence is TGCAGCGTTGCTTATTCGGGGGGCGGCTATGGCTACACCTTC.